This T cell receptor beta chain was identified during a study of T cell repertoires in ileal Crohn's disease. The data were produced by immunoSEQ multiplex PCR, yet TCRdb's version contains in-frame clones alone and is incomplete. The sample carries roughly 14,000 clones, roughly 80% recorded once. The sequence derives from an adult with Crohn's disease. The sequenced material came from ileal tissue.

CDR3 region: CASSDREDRVNTEAFF. In DNA form, the CDR3 reads TGTGCCAGCAGCGACAGGGAGGACAGGGTTAACACTGAAGCTTTCTTT. The J gene is TRBJ1-1, the V gene TRBV9, with 8 bases identical to TRBD1. From germline, CDR1 is SGDLS and CDR2 YYNGEE. There are 16 residues in the CDR3. Unmatched junction bases numbered 9, after V lost 3 bases and J lost 2 bases.